The 21 T cell receptor beta chains presented below share a single source sample, sequenced in a study of blood T cell repertoires in COVID-19. Sequencing was performed with immunoSEQ multiplex PCR; in TCRdb, only in-frame clones are kept and a portion is missing. The sample holds 270,000 or so clones, about nine tenths seen once. The material sequenced was PBMCs or T cells enriched from blood (not recorded which). The source of these receptors is a woman aged 40 to 50 with acute COVID-19.

This chain connects TRBV7-9 to TRBJ1-1; D is perhaps TRBD1 (6 bases). The ends were cut back, 4 bases at V and 6 bases at J, with 15 bases in the middle. CDR1 is SEHNR, CDR2 FQNEAQ, per germline (reference sequence). The CDR3 length is 14 residues. The CDR3 DNA reads as TGTGCCAGCAGCTCGAACAGGGCTTGGGCTGAAGCTTTCTTT. Its protein is CASSSNRAWAEAFF.

The rearrangement uses TRBV28 and TRBJ2-5; no firm D call. CDR1 is MDHEN, CDR2 SYDVKM, per germline. The CDR3 length is 12 residues. The germline V and J ends were trimmed by 7 bases and 4 bases, with 10 bases remaining between them. The CDR3 DNA follows: TGTGCCAGCAAGAGTTTTGGAGAGACCCAGTACTTC. Amino acids: CASKSFGETQYF.

This clone was picked up a small number of times. The rearrangement joins TRBV5-4 to TRBJ2-5, with D possibly TRBD2 on 7 matching bases. Looked up from germline, CDR1 is SGHNT and CDR2 is YYREEE (reference sequence). The CDR3 sequence is 16 residues long. V was trimmed by 3 bases and J by 4 bases, leaving 19 bases between them. Here the CDR3 reads CASSSRSGGGGETQYF. The CDR3 DNA follows: TGTGCCAGCAGCTCCCGTTCGGGGGGCGGCGGAGAGACCCAGTACTTC.

The V and J genes are TRBV24-1 and TRBJ2-5; D is perhaps TRBD2 (5 bases). The CDR3 extends over 15 amino acids. Germline CDR1 and CDR2: KGHDR and SFDVKD. Trimming removed 4 bases at V and 5 bases at J, with 16 bases between. The CDR3 DNA follows: TGTGCCACCAGTGACCCCCGCAGGTCGGGGGAGACCCAGTACTTC. Protein product: CATSDPRRSGETQYF.

The chain has TRBV5-4 and TRBJ1-4, with 8 bases aligning to TRBD1. Trimming cost V 6 bases and J 7 bases; bases outside gene matches: 5. Germline-derived CDR1 and CDR2 are SGHNT and YYREEE (reference sequence). The CDR3 is 13 residues long. The CDR3 here is CASTQQGGEKLFF. CDR3 coding DNA: TGTGCCAGCACCCAACAGGGGGGTGAAAAACTGTTTTTT.

This clone was observed once. The V and J genes are TRBV28 and TRBJ2-6; D gene ambiguous. The CDR3 totals 15 residues. Germline V gene lookup returns CDR1 MDHEN and CDR2 SYDVKM. The ends were cut back, 5 bases at V and 2 bases at J, with 10 bases in the middle. CDR3 nucleotides: TGTGCCAGCAGTACTATCTCGGCTGGGGCCAACGTCCTGACTTTC. Residues: CASSTISAGANVLTF.

This chain connects TRBV9 to TRBJ2-7; D possibly corresponds to TRBD1 (5 bases). The V gene's germline CDR1 is SGDLS and CDR2 YYNGEE. The CDR3 has 14 residues. V dropped 1 base and J dropped 2 bases, with 10 bases sitting between them. The CDR3 DNA sequence: TGTGCCAGCAGCGTACAGGGCGTCCCCTACGAGCAGTACTTC. It is translated as CASSVQGVPYEQYF.

In DNA form, the CDR3 reads TGCGCCAGCAGCTCAGACGGGAGAAGTGGAACAGATACGCAGTATTTT. It yields the protein CASSSDGRSGTDTQYF. V is TRBV5-1 and J is TRBJ2-3; D might be TRBD2 (6 bases). The CDR3 is 16 amino acids. Germline CDR1 is SGHRS and CDR2 is YFSETQ. Trimming took off 3 bases at V and 3 bases at J, with 17 bases between the two ends.

This clone was seen only a few times. This chain connects TRBV27 to TRBJ2-1; D is perhaps TRBD1 (6 bases). CDR1 and CDR2 (germline): MNHEY, SMNVEV (reference sequence). The CDR3 runs to 15 residues. Trimming took 6 bases from V and 0 from J, leaving 12 bases between them. CDR3 region: CASSPRGSSYNEQFF. For the CDR3, the DNA is TGTGCCAGCAGCCCCAGGGGAAGCTCCTACAATGAGCAGTTCTTC.

CDR3 DNA sequence: TGTGCCAGCAGCGTAAGCCCTAATGAAAAACTGTTTTTT. Its translation: CASSVSPNEKLFF. This chain uses TRBV9 with TRBJ1-4; no clear D. CDR1 SGDLS and CDR2 YYNGEE come from the germline V gene. There are 13 residues in the CDR3. V was pared by 1 base and J by 3 bases, with 4 bases between.

This clone was detected a few times. The chain recombines TRBV3-1 (or the pseudogene TRBV3-2) with TRBJ2-2; 10 bases line up with TRBD2. Germline V lookup: CDR1 LGHDT, CDR2 YNNKEL (reference sequence). V shed 4 bases, J shed 3 bases, and the junction held 8 bases outside the gene matches. The length of the CDR3 is 17 residues. CDR3 residues: CASSRSASGSYTGELFF. Here the CDR3 DNA reads TGTGCCAGCAGCCGATCGGCTAGCGGGAGTTACACCGGGGAGCTGTTTTTT.

The chain has TRBV7-2 and TRBJ1-1; TRBD1 is a possible D gene (6 bases). V was pared by 3 bases and J by 4 bases, with 12 bases between. Germline V gene lookup returns CDR1 SGHTA and CDR2 FQGNSA. The length of the CDR3 is 14 residues. CDR3 nucleotides: TGTGCCAGCAGCTTCGGGGGGCCCCTCACTGAAGCTTTCTTT. This sequence encodes CASSFGGPLTEAFF.

The rearrangement uses TRBV6-5 and TRBJ2-7, with 8 bases that match TRBD1. Per the germline V gene, CDR1 is MNHEY and CDR2 is SVGAGI. The V segment lost 5 bases and the J segment 3 bases; nucleotides outside the gene matches: 9. The length of the CDR3 is 15 residues. Here the CDR3 DNA reads TGTGCCAGCAGTCCCACGGACAGGGACGACTACGAGCAGTACGTC. This translates into CASSPTDRDDYEQYV.

The J gene is TRBJ1-5, the V gene TRBV5-4; tentative D call: TRBD1 (5 bases). Per the germline V gene, CDR1 is SGHNT and CDR2 is YYREEE (reference sequence). Trimming stripped 4 bases from V and 1 base from J, with 12 bases between. CDR3 size: 15 residues. CDR3 in DNA: TGTGCCAGCAGCGGGACTCCTGGGAGCAATCAGCCCCAGCATTTT. Protein: CASSGTPGSNQPQHF.

The chain employs TRBV3-1 (or the pseudogene TRBV3-2) and TRBJ1-1; 8 nucleotides agree with TRBD1. V was clipped by 1 base and J by 7 bases; unmatched bases: 8. CDR3 length: 15 amino acids. Germline CDR1 LGHDT, CDR2 YNNKEL (reference sequence). The CDR3 here is CASSQVPDRADEAFF. The CDR3 region has the DNA TGTGCCAGCAGCCAAGTCCCGGACAGGGCTGATGAAGCTTTCTTT.

The DNA of the CDR3 is TGTGCCAGCAGCGTAATTAGCGGGAGTGGGACAGATACGCAGTATTTT. Translating it yields CASSVISGSGTDTQYF. The chain uses TRBV9 and TRBJ2-3, with 9 bases aligning to TRBD2. Per germline, CDR1 SGDLS and CDR2 YYNGEE. CDR3 size: 16 residues. The J segment lost 3 bases and the V segment lost 1 base, leaving 6 bases of the junction unmatched. Together with reference TRBV9 and TRBJ2-3, the CDR3 gives the full variable domain: DSGVTQTPKHLITATGQRVTLRCSPRSGDLSVYWYQQSLDQGLQFLIQYYNGEERAKGNILERFSAQQFPDLHSELNLSSLELGDSALYFCASSVISGSGTDTQYFGPGTRLTVL.

The rearrangement joins TRBV12-3 or TRBV12-4 to TRBJ1-5; D unclear. The V and J ends lost 5 bases and 2 bases respectively, with 7 bases between them. The length of the CDR3 is 13 residues. The CDR3 region is CASSPSGNQPQHF. CDR3 in DNA: TGTGCCAGCAGTCCCTCGGGCAATCAGCCCCAGCATTTT.

This chain joins TRBV19 and TRBJ1-2, with a tentative D call TRBD1 (6 bases). With 3 bases removed from V and 0 bases from J, the gap between germline ends came to 11 bases. Germline lookup yields CDR1 LNHDA and CDR2 SQIVND (reference sequence). The CDR3 spans 15 residues. This chain's CDR3 is CASSITGTPNYGYTF. The DNA of the CDR3 is TGTGCCAGTAGTATTACAGGGACCCCTAACTATGGCTACACCTTC.

This clone was counted a single time. The rearrangement joins TRBV15 to TRBJ2-1, with unresolved D. The germline CDR1 and CDR2 sequences are LNHNV and YYDKDF (reference sequence). The V gene lost 3 bases and the J gene lost 12 bases, with 15 bases spanning the gap. CDR3 length: 13 residues. In DNA, the CDR3 is TGTGCCACCAGCAGGGCGGCCGAGGCGGCGCAGTTCTTC. This gives the protein CATSRAAEAAQFF.

This clone was seen a single time. J is TRBJ2-3 and V is TRBV30; TRBD2 matches 12 bases. V was clipped by 0 bases and J by 5 bases; unmatched bases: 9. CDR3 length: 17 amino acids. CDR1 is GTSNPN and CDR2 is SVGIG in the germline V gene (reference sequence). The CDR3 nucleotides are TGTGCCTGGAGTGTAGGCTCTAGCGGGAGGGCGGGAGATACGCAGTATTTT. Protein sequence: CAWSVGSSGRAGDTQYF.

The rearrangement joins TRBV18 to TRBJ1-5; 9 bases map to TRBD1. There are 17 residues in the CDR3. Trimming removed 3 bases from V and 1 base from J; junction bases left unmatched: 7. Germline lookup yields CDR1 KGHSH and CDR2 LQKENI. The CDR3 sequence is CASSPGQGFLSNQPQHF. CDR3 DNA sequence: TGTGCCAGCTCACCGGGACAGGGTTTTCTGAGCAATCAGCCCCAGCATTTT.